The present TCR beta chain was sequenced within a study of T cells in localized non-small cell lung cancer. The table came from immunoSEQ multiplex PCR; TCRdb's copy has only in-frame clones and leaves some out. The sample has 75,000 to 95,000 clones; 60% to 85% are singletons. Germline V CDR1 and CDR2: SGHAT, FQNNGV. With 6 bases removed from V and 4 bases from J, the gap between germline ends came to 19 bases. The CDR3 is 15 amino acids. The sequence derives from a man between 35 and 75 years old with stage II squamous cell lung carcinoma. The material sequenced was PBMCs, taken before any cancer treatment. The rearrangement uses TRBV11-2 and TRBJ2-7, with TRBD2 as a possible D gene (7 bases). CDR3 nucleotides: TGTGCCAGCAGGCCGAGTGGGGGGAGGGGGTACGAGCAGTACTTC. Translation gives CASRPSGGRGYEQYF. Full variable domain (remainder filled in from reference TRBV11-2 and TRBJ2-7): EAGVAQSPRYKIIEKRQSVAFWCNPISGHATLYWYQQILGQGPKLLIQFQNNGVVDDSQLPKDRFSAERLKGVDSTLKIQPAKLEDSAVYLCASRPSGGRGYEQYFGPGTRLTVT.